This TCR beta chain was sequenced during a study of cytomegalovirus exposure and HLA in healthy donors. Notes on the study in general: TCR beta V- and J-gene trimming was later associated with a missense DCLRE1C variant. Per a later analysis, 15,000 to 20,000 TCR beta sequences showed association with HLA alleles at 0.05 false discovery rate.

The germline V gene has CDR1 MNHNY and CDR2 SVGAGI (reference sequence). Deletions cut 7 bases from V and 2 bases from J, with 11 bases between. The CDR3 extends over 13 amino acids. Comments on this clone: The antigen remains undetermined.

PCR involved 60 Vbeta and 13 Jbeta primers. Only in-frame clones appear in the TCRdb table, and some are missing; sequencing was by immunoSEQ multiplex PCR. The sample consists of about 89,000 clones, 85% of them appearing once. Material: PBMCs. This clonotype originated in a man between 40 and 49 years old in good health and CMV-seropositive. V usage is TRBV6-6 and J usage is TRBJ1-1; D remains ambiguous. DNA of the CDR3: TGTGCCAGCAATACCCGGGTTAACACTGAAGCTTTCTTT. The encoded protein is CASNTRVNTEAFF.